These 20 T cell receptor beta chains originate from one sample sequenced in a study of OX40 agonist ivuxolimab in advanced cancers. The method was the immunoSEQ multiplex PCR assay. The source is immuneACCESS, and TCRdb retained only in-frame sequences with V and J called. Part of the clones is not carried over; for the studies checked, unresolved V genes explain less than half of this, and the remainder is unexplained. The sample records 90,000 or so clones, 80% to 95% of which are singletons. The ten largest account for 1.1% of the sample. Sequenced material: CD4+ or CD8+ T cells sorted from blood, taken in a trial of the OX40 agonist ivuxolimab. The receptors were sampled from an adult with an advanced solid tumor such as melanoma, head and neck, liver or kidney cancer.

V and J are TRBV28 and TRBJ1-4; D gene uncertain. The CDR3 has 14 residues. Trimming stripped 6 bases from V and 4 bases from J, with 12 bases between. Germline CDR1 MDHEN, CDR2 SYDVKM. The CDR3 is CASSDGMVNEKLFF. CDR3 nucleotide sequence: TGTGCCAGCAGCGATGGGATGGTTAATGAAAAACTGTTTTTT. Together with reference TRBV28 and TRBJ1-4, the CDR3 gives the full variable domain: DVKVTQSSRYLVKRTGEKVFLECVQDMDHENMFWYRQDPGLGLRLIYFSYDVKMKEKGDIPEGYSVSREKKERFSLILESASTNQTSMYLCASSDGMVNEKLFFGSGTQLSVL.

The chain employs TRBV19 and TRBJ2-6; unclear D gene. This CDR3 spans 13 amino acids. Trimming took off 11 bases at V and 4 bases at J, with 12 bases between the two ends. Germline CDR1 reads LNHDA; CDR2 reads SQIVND (reference sequence). The CDR3: CAGSPLGANVLTF. The CDR3, as DNA: TGTGCCGGATCCCCCTTGGGGGCCAACGTCCTGACTTTC.

The V call is TRBV10-3, the J call TRBJ1-1; D uncertain. The CDR3 runs 14 residues. The V gene lost 0 bases and the J gene lost 1 base, with 6 bases spanning the gap. The V gene's germline CDR1 is ENHRY and CDR2 SYGVKD. CDR3 nucleotides: TGTGCCATCAGTGAGTCCTCAGCGAACACTGAAGCTTTCTTT. This encodes CAISESSANTEAFF.

The V call is TRBV20-1, the J call TRBJ2-3; D not resolved. V was trimmed by 3 bases and J by 4 bases, leaving 5 bases between them. Germline V gene lookup returns CDR1 DFQATT and CDR2 SNEGSKA (reference sequence). The CDR3 spans 11 residues. Written as DNA, the CDR3 is TGCAGTGCTAGCCGGGCAGATACGCAGTATTTT. Translated: CSASRADTQYF.

The rearrangement links TRBV19 to TRBJ1-5; TRBD1 matches 9 bases. The CDR3 contains 15 residues. Germline CDR1 and CDR2: LNHDA and SQIVND (reference sequence). With 10 bases clipped from V and 2 bases from J, the junction kept 9 bases outside the gene matches. CDR3 loop: CATHGQGIGNQPQHF. CDR3 DNA: TGTGCCACCCACGGACAGGGGATCGGCAATCAGCCCCAGCATTTT.

V is TRBV10-3 and J is TRBJ2-2; possibly TRBD1 for D (5 bases). Germline V gene sequence: CDR1 ENHRY, CDR2 SYGVKD. The CDR3 runs 16 residues. Deletions cut 6 bases from V and 2 bases from J, with 16 bases between. The CDR3 here is CAIRPSQVTNTGELFF. In DNA, the CDR3 is TGTGCCATCAGGCCGTCACAGGTGACTAACACCGGGGAGCTGTTTTTT.

The table lists this clone with a few counts. The chain couples TRBV6-1 to TRBJ2-3; 11 positions match TRBD2. The length of the CDR3 is 15 residues. Unmatched junction bases numbered 3, after V lost 0 bases and J lost 7 bases. Per germline, CDR1 MNHNS and CDR2 SASEGT. The CDR3 nucleotides read TGTGCCAGCAGTGAAGCGACTAGCGGGATCTATACGCAGTATTTT. Encoded protein: CASSEATSGIYTQYF.

The chain is built from TRBV5-1 and TRBJ1-3, with D uncertain. Germline assignment: CDR1 SGHRS and CDR2 YFSETQ. There are 16 residues in the CDR3. Trimming pared 3 bases from V and 2 bases from J, leaving 15 bases between. Here the CDR3 reads CASSSSPVVPGNTIYF. The CDR3 DNA is TGCGCCAGCAGCTCGTCTCCGGTAGTCCCTGGAAACACCATATATTTT.

The V and J genes are TRBV5-1 and TRBJ1-4; a weak D match, TRBD1 (6 bases). V was clipped by 0 bases and J by 4 bases, with 10 bases between them. There are 15 residues in the CDR3. The germline V gene encodes CDR1 SGHRS and CDR2 YFSETQ. The DNA of the CDR3 is TGCGCCAGCAGCTTGGACGGACAGAGTAATGAAAAACTGTTTTTT. Amino acids: CASSLDGQSNEKLFF.

V and J are TRBV30 and TRBJ1-2; no firm D call. Trimming cost V 0 bases and J 7 bases, with 15 bases left between them. Germline assignment: CDR1 GTSNPN and CDR2 SVGIG (reference sequence). This CDR3 is 14 amino acids long. The CDR3 sequence is CAWSVSGGSSGYTF. The CDR3 DNA reads as TGTGCCTGGAGTGTCAGTGGTGGGAGCAGTGGCTACACCTTC.

The sample holds one count of this clone. The chain couples TRBV9 to TRBJ2-5; D not certain. This CDR3 spans 13 amino acids. Trimming removed 1 base at V and 4 bases at J, with 8 bases between. Per germline, CDR1 SGDLS and CDR2 YYNGEE. In nucleotides, the CDR3 is TGTGCCAGCAGCGTAAATCCCGGAGAGACCCAGTACTTC. Translation gives CASSVNPGETQYF.

In its sample, this clone was seen a few times. The chain couples TRBV19 to TRBJ2-7; D gene uncertain. V lost 3 bases and J 0 bases, leaving 9 bases between the germline ends. Germline CDR1 and CDR2: LNHDA and SQIVND (reference sequence). CDR3 size: 14 residues. As DNA, the CDR3 is TGTGCCAGTAGTATTGACCGCAACTCCTACGAGCAGTACTTC. Translated, it gives CASSIDRNSYEQYF.

The genes are TRBV11-1 and TRBJ1-1, with 7 bases lining up with TRBD1. Trimming removed 3 bases from V and 4 bases from J; junction bases left unmatched: 5. There are 14 residues in the CDR3. Germline assignment: CDR1 SGHAT and CDR2 FQDESV (reference sequence). CDR3 in amino acids: CASSFDRVSTEAFF. In nucleotides, the CDR3 is TGTGCCAGCAGCTTTGACAGGGTAAGCACTGAAGCTTTCTTT.

This chain uses TRBV30 with TRBJ1-1; TRBD1 aligns across 7 bases. The CDR3 consists of 14 residues. V dropped 1 base and J dropped 2; count of bases not matched to a gene: 4. Per the germline V gene, CDR1 is GTSNPN and CDR2 is SVGIG (reference sequence). CDR3 nucleotide sequence: TGTGCCTGGAGTGGACAGGGCCGAAACACTGAAGCTTTCTTT. As protein: CAWSGQGRNTEAFF.

This chain links TRBV30 with TRBJ1-5, with D perhaps matching TRBD1 (6 bases). Trimming shortened V by 0 bases and J by 0 bases, and 15 bases separated the two germline ends. CDR1 is GTSNPN, CDR2 SVGIG, per germline (reference sequence). The CDR3 is 17 residues long. The CDR3 DNA reads as TGTGCCTGGAGTGTACGGCAGGGGCTTTATAGCAATCAGCCCCAGCATTTT. Translation: CAWSVRQGLYSNQPQHF.

The chain carries TRBV15 and TRBJ1-2; D call uncertain. The germline V gene has CDR1 LNHNV and CDR2 YYDKDF (reference sequence). Trimming pared 5 bases from V and 5 bases from J, leaving 12 bases between. The CDR3 length is 13 residues. CDR3 sequence: CATSRTGGYGYTF. DNA of the CDR3: TGTGCCACCAGCCGGACGGGCGGATATGGCTACACCTTC.

The V and J genes are TRBV15 and TRBJ2-5; D uncertain. The CDR3 is made up of 11 amino acids. CDR1 is LNHNV, CDR2 YYDKDF, per germline (reference sequence). The V end lost 0 bases, the J end lost 4 bases, and 0 bases lay between the germline ends. The CDR3 is CATSREETQYF. The CDR3 DNA sequence: TGTGCCACCAGCAGAGAAGAGACCCAGTACTTC.

In the case of this clone: In the same sample, other DNA sequences code for this CDR3. This chain connects TRBV5-1 to TRBJ2-3; 7 bases align to TRBD2. This CDR3 contains 15 residues. Trimming at V came to 2 bases and at J to 0 bases, leaving 3 bases not matched to a gene. The germline CDR1 and CDR2 sequences are SGHRS and YFSETQ. The CDR3 DNA sequence: TGCGCCAGCAGCTTTGGTAGCGGGAGCACAGATACGCAGTATTTT. This encodes CASSFGSGSTDTQYF.

The chain joins TRBV28 to TRBJ1-1; 11 bases are shared with TRBD1. Trimming took 6 bases from V and 10 from J; bases not matched to a gene: 10. The CDR3 runs to 14 residues. Germline V gene sequence: CDR1 MDHEN, CDR2 SYDVKM. CDR3 DNA sequence: TGTGCCAGCAGAGGACAGGGGGCGGGTAGGGGAGCTTTCTTT. This codes for CASRGQGAGRGAFF.

V and J are TRBV7-6 and TRBJ2-3; D may be TRBD2 (5 bases). CDR1 and CDR2 (germline): SGHVS, FNYEAQ. The CDR3 consists of 18 residues. The V and J ends lost 6 bases and 0 bases respectively, with 22 bases between them. The CDR3 DNA reads TGTGCCAGCAGTTTGGGAGCTGTCACCATCACTAGCACAGATACGCAGTATTTT. It yields the protein CASSLGAVTITSTDTQYF.